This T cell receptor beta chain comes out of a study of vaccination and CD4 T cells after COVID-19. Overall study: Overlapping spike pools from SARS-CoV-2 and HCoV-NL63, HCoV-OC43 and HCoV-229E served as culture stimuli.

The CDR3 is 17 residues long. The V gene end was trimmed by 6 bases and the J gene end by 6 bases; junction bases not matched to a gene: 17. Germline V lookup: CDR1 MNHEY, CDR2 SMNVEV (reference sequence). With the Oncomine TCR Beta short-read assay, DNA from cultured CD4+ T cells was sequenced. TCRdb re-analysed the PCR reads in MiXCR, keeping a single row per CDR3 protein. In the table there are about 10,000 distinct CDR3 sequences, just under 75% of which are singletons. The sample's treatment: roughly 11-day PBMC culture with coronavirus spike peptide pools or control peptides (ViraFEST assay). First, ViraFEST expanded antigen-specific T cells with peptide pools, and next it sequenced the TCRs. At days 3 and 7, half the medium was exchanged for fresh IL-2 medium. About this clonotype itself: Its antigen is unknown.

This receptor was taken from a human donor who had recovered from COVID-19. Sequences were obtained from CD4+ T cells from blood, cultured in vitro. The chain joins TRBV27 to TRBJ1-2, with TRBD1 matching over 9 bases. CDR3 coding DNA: TGTGCCAGCAGGGGCCCCAGCTCCCGGGACAGGGCCAATGGCTACACCTTC. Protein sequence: CASRGPSSRDRANGYTF.